These T cell receptor beta chains were read from a single sample in a study of T cell repertoires in cytomegalovirus infection. TCRdb reprocessed the reads with MiXCR, giving one entry per CDR3 protein. The profile shows about 24,000 distinct CDR3 sequences, around 21% of them singletons. These receptors have no known antigen. Specimen: CD8+ T cells from cultured PBMCs, collected from culture after CMV antigen stimulation. All receptors derive from a human donor in good health (CMV status not recorded). Some clones in this sample may be carry-over from other donors' samples. The CDR3 runs from the conserved cysteine through the conserved F or W. Fields, in order: D gene, J gene, clone size, V gene, CDR3 DNA, CDR3 protein. D genes are given only for firm matches. Rows give clone size only sometimes, using once, few, many, or a class for an expanded clone.

>TRBD1|TRBJ2-6|many|TRBV7-9
TGTGCCAGCAGCTTTGGACAGGCCCGCTCTGGGGCCAACGTCCTGACTTTC
CASSFGQARSGANVLTF
>.|TRBJ1-1|many|TRBV20-1
TGCAGTGCCAGCCCCCAGGTAGAGAACACTGAAGCTTTCTTT
CSASPQVENTEAFF
>.|TRBJ1-5|.|TRBV4-1
TGCGCCAGCAGCCAAAACCCCTGGGGTACTCAGCCCCAGCATTTT
CASSQNPWGTQPQHF
>.|TRBJ2-2|.|TRBV5-1
TGCGCCAGCAGCTCCTCCGGGGAGCTGTTTTTT
CASSSSGELFF
>.|TRBJ1-1|.|TRBV6-1
TGTGCCAGCAGTGAAATGCGGGGGGCAGGGGACACTGAAGCTTTCTTT
CASSEMRGAGDTEAFF
>TRBD1|TRBJ1-4|.|TRBV6-6
TGTGCCAGCAGCACGTACCGACAGGGGGCGCCTAGAGGCGAAAAACTGTTTTTT
CASSTYRQGAPRGEKLFF
>.|TRBJ2-5|.|TRBV7-9
TGTGCCAGCAGCTTAGCGCTCGGGACATTAGAGACCCAGTACTTC
CASSLALGTLETQYF
>TRBD1|TRBJ1-2|few|TRBV7-8
TGTGCCAGCAGCCCCCGGACAGGGGGCAACTATGGCTACACCTTC
CASSPRTGGNYGYTF
>TRBD2|TRBJ2-1|few|TRBV4-1
TGCGCCAGCAGCCAAGTGGCGGGGGAGTTATACAATGAGCAGTTCTTC
CASSQVAGELYNEQFF
>.|TRBJ1-6|many|TRBV6-6
TGTGCCAGCAGTTACTCGATTGGAGTCCCCCTCCACTTT
CASSYSIGVPLHF
>.|TRBJ1-2|few|TRBV29-1
TGCAGCGTTATAACAGAACTCACTATCGACGGCTACACCTTC
CSVITELTIDGYTF
>.|TRBJ2-7|.|TRBV27
TGTGCCAGCAGCTGGGACACCTCAGGCCACGAGCAGTACTTC
CASSWDTSGHEQYF
>.|TRBJ1-6|.|TRBV25-1
TGTGCCAGCAGTGAGCAGGGGCCTCAGAATTCACCCCTCCACTTT
CASSEQGPQNSPLHF
>.|TRBJ2-5|.|TRBV6-1
TGTGCCAGCAGTGAATGGACGGGGAAGCGAGAGACCCAGTACTTC
CASSEWTGKRETQYF
>.|TRBJ2-1|many|TRBV6-2/TRBV6-3
TGTGCCAGCAGTTACGGGGTTGGTGGGCAGTTCTTC
CASSYGVGGQFF
>.|TRBJ2-2|.|TRBV7-8
TGTGCCAGCAGCTTAGCAGGGACGAACACCGGGGAGCTGTTTTTT
CASSLAGTNTGELFF
>.|TRBJ1-6|few|TRBV12-3/TRBV12-4
TGTGCCAGCAGTTTATCGGCCCAGGGAGATAATTCACCCCTCCACTTT
CASSLSAQGDNSPLHF
>.|TRBJ1-1|many|TRBV6-1
TGTGCCAGCAGTGGTCCCACAGGGTACGCTGAAGCTTTCTTT
CASSGPTGYAEAFF
>.|TRBJ1-1|many|TRBV6-5
TGTGCCAGCAGTTACGGTGCCGGGATAAACACTGAAGCTTTCTTT
CASSYGAGINTEAFF
>.|TRBJ1-2|.|TRBV7-9
TGTGCCAGCATCCCGGACAGTTGGGATGGCTACACCTTC
CASIPDSWDGYTF